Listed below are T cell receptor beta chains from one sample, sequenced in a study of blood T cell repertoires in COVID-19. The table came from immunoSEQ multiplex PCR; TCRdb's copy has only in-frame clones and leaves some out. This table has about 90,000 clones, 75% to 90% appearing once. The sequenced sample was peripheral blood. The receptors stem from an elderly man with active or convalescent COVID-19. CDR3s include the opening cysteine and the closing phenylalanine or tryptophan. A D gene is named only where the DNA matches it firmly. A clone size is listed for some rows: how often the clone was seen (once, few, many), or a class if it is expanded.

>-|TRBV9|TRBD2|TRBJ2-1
TGTGCCAGCAGCGTGGGGCCACTAGCGTCATACAATGAGCAGTTCTTC
CASSVGPLASYNEQFF
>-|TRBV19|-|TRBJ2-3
TGTGCCAGTAGTCTTAAGCGGACCGCAGATACGCAGTATTTT
CASSLKRTADTQYF
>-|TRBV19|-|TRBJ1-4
TGTGCCAGTAGTATGCGGGGACTGCTTAATGAAAAACTGTTTTTT
CASSMRGLLNEKLFF
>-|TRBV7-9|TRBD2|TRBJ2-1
TGTGCCAGCAGAGACCACCTCGCTAGCGGGAATAAGTTCGATGAGCAGTTCTTC
CASRDHLASGNKFDEQFF
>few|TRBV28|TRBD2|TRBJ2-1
TGTGCCAGCAGTTTACTCGGGACTAGCGGTAACACCTACAATGAGCAGTTCTTC
CASSLLGTSGNTYNEQFF
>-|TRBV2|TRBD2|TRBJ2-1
TGTGCCAGCAGGTTACTAGCGGGAGCCACCAATGAGCAGTTCTTC
CASRLLAGATNEQFF
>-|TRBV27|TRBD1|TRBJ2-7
TGTGCCAGCAGTAGCCGGGACAGGGGTCACGAGCAGTACTTC
CASSSRDRGHEQYF
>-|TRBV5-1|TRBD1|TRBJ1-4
TGCGCCACCGGGACAGGGGATTCAACTAATGAAAAACTGTTTTTT
CATGTGDSTNEKLFF
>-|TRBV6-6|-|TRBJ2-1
TGTGCCAGCAGTTACGGGCTAGCGAGCTACAATGAGCAGTTCTTC
CASSYGLASYNEQFF
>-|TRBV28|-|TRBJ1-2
TGTGCCAGCAGTCTACCAGGGGTGAATGGCTACACCTTC
CASSLPGVNGYTF
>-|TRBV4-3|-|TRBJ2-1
TGCGCCAGCAGCCAAAACCCCACTAGCCCCGGTGAGCAGTTCTTC
CASSQNPTSPGEQFF
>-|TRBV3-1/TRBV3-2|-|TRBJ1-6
TGTGCCAGCAGCCAAGATCTATCTCCACCCCTCCACTTT
CASSQDLSPPLHF
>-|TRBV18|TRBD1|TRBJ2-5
TGTGCCAGCTCACCAGGGACAGGGACCGTGCTCGAGACCCAGTACTTC
CASSPGTGTVLETQYF
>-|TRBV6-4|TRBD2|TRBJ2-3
TGTGCCAGCAGTGACTCGGGTAGCGGGAGCCCAGATACGCAGTATTTT
CASSDSGSGSPDTQYF
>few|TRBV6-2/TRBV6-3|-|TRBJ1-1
TGTGCCAGCAGTTACTCGCGGGACGGATTTCGGAACACTGAAGCTTTCTTT
CASSYSRDGFRNTEAFF
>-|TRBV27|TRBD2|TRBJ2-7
TGTGCCAGCAGTTTAGCGGGGGCCTACGAGCAGTACTTC
CASSLAGAYEQYF
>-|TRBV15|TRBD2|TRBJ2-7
TGTGCCACCAGCAGACTGGGACTAGCGGGAGGGCCCGCATGGGAGCAGTACTTC
CATSRLGLAGGPAWEQYF
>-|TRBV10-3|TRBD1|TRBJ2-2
TGTGCCATCAGTGACCGACAGGGGGCTAACACCGGGGAGCTGTTTTTT
CAISDRQGANTGELFF